A selection of T cell receptor beta chains follows, all from one sample in a study of PD-1 blockade in classical Hodgkin lymphoma. Sequencing was performed with immunoSEQ multiplex PCR; in TCRdb, only in-frame clones are kept and a portion is missing. Among about 85,000 clones, roughly 91% were seen once, and the ten largest hold over 2.5%. The input for sequencing was peripheral blood mononuclear cells (PBMCs), taken before the second cycle of nivolumab. These receptors came from a human donor with classical Hodgkin lymphoma. Both conserved end residues are part of each CDR3. Each record gives: D gene, clone size, J gene, V gene, CDR3 DNA, CDR3 protein. D genes are given only for firm matches. Size tells how often a clone was seen (once, few, many) or the class of an expanded clone, and some rows leave it out.

TRBD1 | NA | TRBJ2-7 | TRBV10-2 | TGCGCCAGCACGACTCTGGGGCAGGGGGCTCATTACGAGCAGTACTTC | CASTTLGQGAHYEQYF
TRBD2 | NA | TRBJ2-2 | TRBV19 | TGTGCCAGCTCCCTCGCGACTAGCGGGAGTAACACCGGGGAGCTGTTTTTT | CASSLATSGSNTGELFF
NA | NA | TRBJ1-2 | TRBV6-1 | TGTGCCAGCAGTGAACAGGCCGCTAACTATGGCTACACCTTC | CASSEQAANYGYTF
TRBD2 | NA | TRBJ2-5 | TRBV5-8 | TGTGCCAGCAGCTATCTAGCGGGAGTGGGAGAGCAGTACTTC | CASSYLAGVGEQYF
TRBD1 | NA | TRBJ1-3 | TRBV6-5 | TGTGCCAGCAGTTACGCCGGGACAGGGGACGACACCATATATTTT | CASSYAGTGDDTIYF
NA | NA | TRBJ2-1 | TRBV6-1 | TGTGCCAGCAGCGACCGGGACGGGGGCCATGAGCAGTTCTTC | CASSDRDGGHEQFF
NA | NA | TRBJ1-1 | TRBV6-1 | TGTGCCAGCAGCACCCAGGGTGAGGAAGCTTTCTTT | CASSTQGEEAFF
NA | once | TRBJ1-1 | TRBV25-1 | TGTGCCAGCAGCGGGGGAGGGAGCACTGAAGCTTTCTTT | CASSGGGSTEAFF
NA | NA | TRBJ1-1 | TRBV6-5 | TGTGCCAGCAGGCAGGGGGAAGCTTTCTTT | CASRQGEAFF
NA | NA | TRBJ2-7 | TRBV30 | TGTGCCTGGAGTGTAGTTTACTACGAGCAGTACTTC | CAWSVVYYEQYF
NA | NA | TRBJ2-3 | TRBV5-1 | TGCGCCAGCAGCTTGGAGGGTAGCACAGATACGCAGTATTTT | CASSLEGSTDTQYF
NA | NA | TRBJ2-3 | TRBV30 | TGTGCCTGGAATCCTGGAACTAGCACAGATACGCAGTATTTT | CAWNPGTSTDTQYF
TRBD2 | NA | TRBJ2-1 | TRBV5-1 | TGCGCCAGCAGCTGGGGGGGCCGGCCGGGAGCGGGAGGGCCGAATGAGCAGTTCTTC | CASSWGGRPGAGGPNEQFF
TRBD1 | NA | TRBJ2-2 | TRBV11-2 | TGTGCCAGCAGCTTAGTCTCGCAGGGGGAGGAGCTGTTTTTT | CASSLVSQGEELFF
NA | NA | TRBJ1-2 | TRBV5-4 | TGTGCCAGCAGAGGGTCGGAGGGAGGCCCGTATGGCTACACCTTC | CASRGSEGGPYGYTF
TRBD2 | NA | TRBJ2-7 | TRBV5-4 | TGTGCCAGCAGCTTGGGACTAGCGGATTACGAGCAGTACTTC | CASSLGLADYEQYF
TRBD1 | NA | TRBJ2-1 | TRBV6-1 | TGTGCCAGCAGTGAAATTCGGCGCGGGACAGGGTACTACAATGAGCAGTTCTTC | CASSEIRRGTGYYNEQFF